Sequencing of this T cell receptor beta chain was carried out in a study of shared T cell receptors in the human thymus. This CDR3 region has 14 residues. The V gene end was trimmed by 4 bases and the J gene end by 8 bases; junction bases not matched to a gene: 5. The V gene's germline CDR1 is LGHNA and CDR2 YSLEER. The repertoire was sequenced with immunoSEQ multiplex PCR; TCRdb's copy has only in-frame clones and lacks some. The sample consists of about 610,000 clones, roughly 90% of them appearing once. These data also featured in a second study, about human thymus T cells. That investigation notes: V and J genes seemed to be used with bias in thymic and blood repertoires.

The sequence derives from a boy under two years old with a congenital heart defect. The chain joins TRBV4-3 to TRBJ2-2; TRBD2 aligns across 9 bases. The sequencing sample was made of thymocytes. The CDR3 sequence is CASSPLAGAGELFF. The CDR3 DNA reads as TGCGCCAGCAGCCCCTTAGCGGGAGCGGGGGAGCTGTTTTTT.